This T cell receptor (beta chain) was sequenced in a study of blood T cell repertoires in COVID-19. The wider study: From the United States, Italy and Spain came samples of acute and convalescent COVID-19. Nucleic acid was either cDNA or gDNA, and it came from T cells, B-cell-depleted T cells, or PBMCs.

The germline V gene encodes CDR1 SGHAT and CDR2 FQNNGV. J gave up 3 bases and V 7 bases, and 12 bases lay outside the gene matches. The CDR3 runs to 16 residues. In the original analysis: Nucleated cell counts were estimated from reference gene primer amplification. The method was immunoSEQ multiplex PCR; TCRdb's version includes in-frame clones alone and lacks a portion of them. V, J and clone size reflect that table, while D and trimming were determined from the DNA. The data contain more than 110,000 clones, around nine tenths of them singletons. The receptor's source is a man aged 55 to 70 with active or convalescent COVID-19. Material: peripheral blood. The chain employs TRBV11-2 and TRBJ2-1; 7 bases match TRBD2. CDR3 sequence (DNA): TGTGCCAGCACCTCGAGCGGGACGGGCATCTACAATGAGCAGTTCTTC. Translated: CASTSSGTGIYNEQFF.